These 17 T cell receptor beta chains were all obtained from the same sample, sequenced in a study of control samples from healthy donors and cancer patients. This table comes from immunoSEQ multiplex PCR, and its TCRdb copy is limited to in-frame clones, with some not included. The top ten hold roughly 42% of the sample, which has just over 50,000 clones, around nine tenths seen once. The sequenced sample consisted of PBMCs. The source is a man aged 50 or older with head and neck cancer.

The gene calls are TRBV5-1 and TRBJ1-2; the match to TRBD1 covers 9 bases. V dropped 1 base and J dropped 6; count of bases not matched to a gene: 7. The CDR3 loop spans 15 amino acids. The germline gives CDR1 SGHRS, CDR2 YFSETQ. The CDR3 sequence is CASSLMIGTGNGYTF. Here the CDR3 DNA reads TGCGCCAGCAGCTTGATGATCGGGACAGGGAATGGCTACACCTTC.

This chain connects TRBV12-3 or TRBV12-4 to TRBJ2-2, with D uncertain. The ends were cut back, 3 bases at V and 8 bases at J, with 10 bases in the middle. The CDR3 extends over 13 amino acids. CDR3 amino acids: CASSFSPVGELFF. The DNA of the CDR3 is TGTGCCAGCAGTTTTAGTCCGGTGGGGGAGCTGTTTTTT.

The DNA for the CDR3 is TGTGCCAGCAGAACCCCGGGACAGGGGAACACCGGGGAGCTGTTTTTT. Its translation is CASRTPGQGNTGELFF. V is TRBV6-6 and J is TRBJ2-2; 9 bases line up with TRBD1. This CDR3 contains 16 residues. CDR1 is MNHNY, CDR2 SVGAGI, per germline (reference sequence). After removal of 6 bases from V and 1 base from J, the junction contained 6 bases not matched to a gene.

The chain has TRBV7-3 and TRBJ2-3; 11 bases agree with TRBD2. Trimming took 3 bases from V and 6 from J; bases not matched to a gene: 2. This CDR3 has 14 amino acids. The germline V gene has CDR1 SGHTA and CDR2 FQGTGA. The CDR3 reads CASSFSGGADTQYF. As DNA, the CDR3 is TGTGCCAGCAGCTTTAGCGGGGGGGCGGATACGCAGTATTTT. Complete variable domain (other parts from reference TRBV7-3 and TRBJ2-3): GAGVSQTPSNKVTEKGKYVELRCDPISGHTALYWYRQSLGQGPEFLIYFQGTGAADDSGLPNDRFFAVRPEGSVSTLKIQRTERGDSAVYLCASSFSGGADTQYFGPGTRLTVL.

The chain joins TRBV6-2 or TRBV6-3 to TRBJ1-5; the D gene is possibly TRBD1 (6 bases). The germline V gene has CDR1 MNHEY and CDR2 SVGEGT. Trimming stripped 5 bases from V and 9 bases from J, with 14 bases between. The CDR3 extends over 13 amino acids. The CDR3 coding sequence is TGTGCCAGCAGTCAACAGGGTTTTTTGCCCCAGCATTTT. This gives the protein CASSQQGFLPQHF.

V usage is TRBV5-4 and J usage is TRBJ2-2; tentatively, D is TRBD1 (6 bases). Germline CDR1 and CDR2: SGHNT and YYREEE (reference sequence). The V and J ends lost 4 bases and 1 base respectively, with 11 bases between them. The CDR3 contains 15 residues. In DNA form, the CDR3 reads TGTGCCAGCAGCCCAGAGACAGGGAACACCGGGGAGCTGTTTTTT. It translates to CASSPETGNTGELFF.

This chain links TRBV12-3 or TRBV12-4 with TRBJ1-2; 8 positions match TRBD1. V trimming: 7 bases; J trimming: 8 bases; junction bases outside the gene matches: 6. The CDR3 is 12 amino acids. The CDR3 loop reads CASTSDRAGYTF. Here the CDR3 DNA reads TGTGCCAGCACCTCGGACAGGGCCGGCTACACCTTC.

This chain uses TRBV11-1 with TRBJ2-5; D is possibly TRBD1 (5 bases). CDR1 and CDR2 from the germline V gene are SGHAT and FQDESV (reference sequence). V lost 3 bases to trimming and J lost 5 bases, with 10 bases between them. The CDR3 is made up of 13 amino acids. The CDR3 coding sequence is TGTGCCAGCAGCTTGGCAGGGTGGGAGACCCAGTACTTC. This sequence encodes CASSLAGWETQYF.

The chain employs TRBV7-2 and TRBJ2-7; no clear D. CDR3 size: 12 residues. CDR1 and CDR2 (germline): SGHTA, FQGNSA. Trimming cost V 2 bases and J 3 bases, with 5 bases left between them. CDR3 nucleotide sequence: TGTGCCAGCAGCTTAAACAACTACGAGCAGTACTTC. Amino acid sequence: CASSLNNYEQYF.

The V and J genes are TRBV6-2 or TRBV6-3 and TRBJ1-6; D unresolved. Per the germline V gene, CDR1 is MNHEY and CDR2 is SVGEGT. The CDR3 is 13 residues long. The V gene lost 6 bases and the J gene lost 3 bases, with 6 bases spanning the gap. The CDR3 loop is CASSIDYNSPLHF. The CDR3 nucleotides are TGTGCCAGCAGCATAGACTATAATTCACCCCTCCACTTT.

This clone has only a few counts. The V call is TRBV15, the J call TRBJ1-5, with unresolved D. This CDR3 is 18 amino acids long. The germline V and J ends were trimmed by 0 bases and 3 bases, with 18 bases remaining between them. Germline V gene lookup returns CDR1 LNHNV and CDR2 YYDKDF (reference sequence). Here the CDR3 reads CATSRDVAQNWFNQPQHF. CDR3 in DNA: TGTGCCACCAGCAGAGATGTAGCCCAGAACTGGTTCAATCAGCCCCAGCATTTT. The whole variable domain, filled in from reference TRBV15 and TRBJ1-5, reads DAMVIQNPRYQVTQFGKPVTLSCSQTLNHNVMYWYQQKSSQAPKLLFHYYDKDFNNEADTPDNFQSRRPNTSFCFLDIRSPGLGDTAMYLCATSRDVAQNWFNQPQHFGDGTRLSIL.

The rearrangement joins TRBV28 to TRBJ2-1, with 8 bases lining up with TRBD1. The CDR3 extends over 14 amino acids. Germline CDR1 reads MDHEN; CDR2 reads SYDVKM. The ends lost 2 bases at V and 10 bases at J; junction bases unmatched: 7. The CDR3 bases are TGTGCCAGCAGTTTACCGTCGACAGGGGACGAGCAGTTCTTC. Its protein product is CASSLPSTGDEQFF.

This chain links TRBV6-6 with TRBJ2-1; possible D gene TRBD2, 5 bases. Trimming pared 0 bases from V and 8 bases from J, leaving 8 bases between. This CDR3 region has 13 residues. Germline values: CDR1 MNHNY, CDR2 SVGAGI (reference sequence). CDR3 nucleotides: TGTGCCAGCAGTTACTCCGAGGAGGATGAGCAGTTCTTC. Translating gives CASSYSEEDEQFF.

The gene calls are TRBV28 and TRBJ2-7; 9 nucleotides match TRBD1. Trimming removed 5 bases from V and 7 bases from J; junction bases left unmatched: 6. Germline V gene lookup returns CDR1 MDHEN and CDR2 SYDVKM. The CDR3 is 13 residues long. CDR3 DNA sequence: TGTGCCAGCAGTCGCGGGACAGGGCGGGAGCAGTACTTC. Amino acid sequence: CASSRGTGREQYF.

This clone was seen a single time. The gene calls are TRBV21-1 and TRBJ1-1; no DNA check was done on the table's D call, TRBD1. TRBV21-1 represents a pseudogene. This CDR3 is built from 14 residues. CDR3: CASSSGGQNTEAFF. CDR3 coding DNA: TGTGCCAGCAGTTCAGGGGGCCAGAACACTGAAGCTTTCTTT.

The chain combines TRBV11-3 with TRBJ2-5, with D uncertain. In germline, CDR1 is SGHNT, CDR2 YENEEA. Trimming took 5 bases from V and 2 from J, leaving 6 bases between them. The CDR3 spans 12 residues. The CDR3 is CASSVGQETQYF. The CDR3 bases are TGTGCCAGCAGCGTGGGGCAAGAGACCCAGTACTTC. Together with reference TRBV11-3 and TRBJ2-5, the CDR3 gives the full variable domain: EAGVVQSPRYKIIEKKQPVAFWCNPISGHNTLYWYLQNLGQGPELLIRYENEEAVDDSQLPKDRFSAERLKGVDSTLKIQPAELGDSAVYLCASSVGQETQYFGPGTRLLVL.

This chain joins TRBV29-1 and TRBJ2-1; D gene unclear. Germline V gene lookup returns CDR1 SQVTM and CDR2 ANQGSEA. CDR3 size: 17 residues. With 3 bases removed from V and 1 base from J, the gap between germline ends came to 19 bases. CDR3 nucleotide sequence: TGCAGCGTTGAGGCGGCAGCAAAATTTTATTCCTACAATGAGCAGTTCTTC. Protein sequence: CSVEAAAKFYSYNEQFF.